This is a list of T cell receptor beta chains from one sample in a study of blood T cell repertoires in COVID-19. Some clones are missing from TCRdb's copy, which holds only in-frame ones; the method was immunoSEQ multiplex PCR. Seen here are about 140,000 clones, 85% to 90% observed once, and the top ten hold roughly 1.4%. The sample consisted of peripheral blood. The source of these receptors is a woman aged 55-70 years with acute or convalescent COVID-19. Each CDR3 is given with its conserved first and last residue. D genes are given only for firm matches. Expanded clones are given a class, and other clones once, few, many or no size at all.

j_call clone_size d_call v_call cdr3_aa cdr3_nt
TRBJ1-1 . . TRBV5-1 CASSLDPGGTWTEAFF TGCGCCAGCAGCTTGGATCCGGGAGGAACTTGGACTGAAGCTTTCTTT
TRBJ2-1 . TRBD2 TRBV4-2 CASSQRLAGGSTYNEQFF TGTGCCAGCAGCCAACGCCTAGCGGGGGGTTCTACCTACAATGAGCAGTTCTTC
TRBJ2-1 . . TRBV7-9 CASSLAHYSSYNEQFF TGTGCCAGCAGCTTAGCGCACTACTCCTCCTACAATGAGCAGTTCTTC
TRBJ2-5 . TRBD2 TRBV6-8 CASSEVGLAGAVQETQYF TGTGCCAGCAGTGAGGTTGGGCTAGCGGGGGCTGTACAAGAGACCCAGTACTTC
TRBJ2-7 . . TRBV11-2 CASSLMTGLYEQYF TGTGCCAGCAGCCTAATGACAGGACTGTACGAGCAGTACTTC
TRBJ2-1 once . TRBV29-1 CSVGAGQNFSYNEQFF TGCAGCGTTGGGGCGGGACAGAACTTCTCCTACAATGAGCAGTTCTTC
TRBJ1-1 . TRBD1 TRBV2 CASRGQGDTEAFF TGTGCCAGCAGAGGACAGGGAGATACTGAAGCTTTCTTT
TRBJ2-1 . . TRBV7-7 CASSPELVTSYNEQFF TGTGCTAGCAGCCCCGAGCTGGTCACCTCCTACAATGAGCAGTTCTTC
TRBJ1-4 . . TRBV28 CATRWANEKLFF TGTGCTACGAGGTGGGCTAATGAAAAACTGTTTTTT
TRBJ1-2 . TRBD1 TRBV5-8 CASSLSGQGFNGYTF TGTGCCAGCAGCTTGTCGGGACAGGGATTTAATGGCTACACCTTC
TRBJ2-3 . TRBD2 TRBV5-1 CASSLVASGTDTQYF TGCGCCAGCAGCTTGGTGGCTAGCGGAACAGATACGCAGTATTTT
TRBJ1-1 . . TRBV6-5 CASTTGRGDTEAFF TGTGCCAGCACTACAGGGAGGGGGGACACTGAAGCTTTCTTT
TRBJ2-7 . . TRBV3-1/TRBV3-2 CASSQDNSYEQYF TGTGCCAGCAGCCAAGACAACTCCTACGAGCAGTACTTC
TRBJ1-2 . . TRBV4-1 CASSHHLGRYKDGYTF TGCGCCAGCAGCCATCACTTGGGGCGTTATAAGGATGGCTACACCTTC
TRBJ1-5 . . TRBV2 CASSGRGGHEHF TGTGCCAGCAGTGGGAGGGGGGGACATGAGCATTTT
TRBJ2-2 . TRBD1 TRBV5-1 CASRSTGGNTGELFF TGCGCCAGCAGGTCCACAGGGGGCAATACCGGGGAGCTGTTTTTT
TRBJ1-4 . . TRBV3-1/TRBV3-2 CASSQASGEEKLFF TGTGCCAGCAGCCAGGCTTCAGGGGAAGAAAAACTGTTTTTT
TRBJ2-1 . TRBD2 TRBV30 CAWTSHLAGGGYEQFF TGTGCCTGGACTTCCCATCTAGCGGGGGGCGGCTATGAGCAGTTCTTC
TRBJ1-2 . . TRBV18 CASSPGAGENYGYTF TGTGCCAGCTCACCTGGGGCAGGAGAAAACTATGGCTACACCTTC
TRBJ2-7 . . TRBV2 CASSLGGAGGYEQYF TGTGCCAGCAGCCTGGGGGGGGCCGGAGGTTACGAGCAGTACTTC
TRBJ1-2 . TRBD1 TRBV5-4 CASSSAPGTGYGYTF TGTGCCAGCAGCTCGGCCCCCGGGACAGGGTATGGCTACACCTTC
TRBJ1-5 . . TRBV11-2 CASSLNGGDHQPQHF TGTGCCAGCAGCCTAAACGGAGGGGACCATCAGCCCCAGCATTTT
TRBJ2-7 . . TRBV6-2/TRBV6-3 CASSYATSSYEQYF TGTGCCAGCAGTTACGCGACTAGCTCCTACGAGCAGTACTTC
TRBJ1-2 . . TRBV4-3 CASSQAASGNYGYTF TGCGCCAGCAGCCAGGCTGCGTCGGGGAACTATGGCTACACCTTC
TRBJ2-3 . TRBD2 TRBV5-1 CASRRTRSTDTQYF TGCGCCAGCAGAAGGACTAGAAGCACAGATACGCAGTATTTT
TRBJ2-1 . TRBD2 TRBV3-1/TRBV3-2 CASSQDCKRGGYNEQFF TGTGCCAGCAGCCAAGATTGTAAGCGGGGGGGATACAATGAGCAGTTCTTC
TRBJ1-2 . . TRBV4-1 CASSAGGGYTF TGCGCCAGCAGTGCGGGGGGAGGCTACACCTTC
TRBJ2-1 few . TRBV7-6 CASSLGRLRSEQFF TGTGCCAGCAGCTTAGGCCGCCTGCGTTCTGAGCAGTTCTTC
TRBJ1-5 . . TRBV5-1 CASSLDQGSNQPQHF TGCGCCAGCAGCTTGGATCAGGGGAGCAATCAGCCCCAGCATTTT
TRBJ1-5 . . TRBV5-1 CASSDQLGQPQHF TGCGCCAGCAGCGACCAACTCGGGCAGCCCCAGCATTTT
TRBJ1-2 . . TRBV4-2 CASSQIGGIGYTF TGTGCCAGCAGCCAAATCGGAGGTATCGGCTACACCTTC
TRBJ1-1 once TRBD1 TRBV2 CASNRDRLAFF TGTGCCAGCAACCGGGACAGGCTCGCTTTCTTT
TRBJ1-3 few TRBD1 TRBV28 CASRPQGVGNTIYF TGTGCCAGCAGACCGCAGGGGGTCGGAAACACCATATATTTT
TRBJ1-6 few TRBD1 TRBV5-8 CASSSTGDPGDSPLHF TGTGCCAGCAGCTCCACAGGGGACCCTGGGGATTCACCCCTCCACTTT
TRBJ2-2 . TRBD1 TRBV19 CASSITGGGTGELFF TGTGCCAGTAGTATCACAGGGGGCGGCACCGGGGAGCTGTTTTTT
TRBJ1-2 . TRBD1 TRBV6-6 CASSSPDRGVYGYTF TGTGCCAGCAGTTCCCCGGACAGGGGTGTTTATGGCTACACCTTC
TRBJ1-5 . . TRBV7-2 CASSLDSLPPRQPQHF TGTGCCAGCAGCTTAGACAGTTTACCCCCTCGTCAGCCCCAGCATTTT
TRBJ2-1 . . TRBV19 CASSPSRLDNEQFF TGTGCCAGTAGCCCTAGCAGGCTAGACAATGAGCAGTTCTTC
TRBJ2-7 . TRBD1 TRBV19 CASRRGQGDTYEQYF TGTGCCAGTAGAAGGGGACAGGGCGATACCTACGAGCAGTACTTC
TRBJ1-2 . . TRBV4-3 CASSLTGDGYTF TGCGCCAGCAGCCTTACGGGGGACGGCTACACCTTC
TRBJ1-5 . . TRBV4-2 CASSQDQQHNQPQHF TGTGCCAGCAGCCAAGATCAACAGCACAATCAGCCCCAGCATTTT
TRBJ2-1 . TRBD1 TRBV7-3 CASSAGQGFHNEQFF TGTGCCAGCAGCGCGGGACAGGGTTTTCACAATGAGCAGTTCTTC